This T cell receptor beta chain emerged from a study of immune characterization of retroperitoneal liposarcoma. TCRdb ran MiXCR on the PCR reads and lists one entry per CDR3 protein. This sample yields about 12,000 distinct CDR3 sequences, of which around 50% are seen a single time; 10% to 15% belongs to the top ten. By proportion, this clonotype is medium-sized. The sample comprised tumor tissue. The sequence came from a female donor with retroperitoneal liposarcoma.

DNA of the CDR3: TGTGCCAGCAGCTTAGGCATGTACAATGAGCAGTACTTC. Translation: CASSLGMYNEQYF. The chain carries TRBV7-2 and TRBJ2-1; D ambiguous. The J call is in doubt because the DNA end fits TRBJ2-7 better. This CDR3 comprises 13 residues. Germline CDR1 and CDR2: SGHTA and FQGNSA.